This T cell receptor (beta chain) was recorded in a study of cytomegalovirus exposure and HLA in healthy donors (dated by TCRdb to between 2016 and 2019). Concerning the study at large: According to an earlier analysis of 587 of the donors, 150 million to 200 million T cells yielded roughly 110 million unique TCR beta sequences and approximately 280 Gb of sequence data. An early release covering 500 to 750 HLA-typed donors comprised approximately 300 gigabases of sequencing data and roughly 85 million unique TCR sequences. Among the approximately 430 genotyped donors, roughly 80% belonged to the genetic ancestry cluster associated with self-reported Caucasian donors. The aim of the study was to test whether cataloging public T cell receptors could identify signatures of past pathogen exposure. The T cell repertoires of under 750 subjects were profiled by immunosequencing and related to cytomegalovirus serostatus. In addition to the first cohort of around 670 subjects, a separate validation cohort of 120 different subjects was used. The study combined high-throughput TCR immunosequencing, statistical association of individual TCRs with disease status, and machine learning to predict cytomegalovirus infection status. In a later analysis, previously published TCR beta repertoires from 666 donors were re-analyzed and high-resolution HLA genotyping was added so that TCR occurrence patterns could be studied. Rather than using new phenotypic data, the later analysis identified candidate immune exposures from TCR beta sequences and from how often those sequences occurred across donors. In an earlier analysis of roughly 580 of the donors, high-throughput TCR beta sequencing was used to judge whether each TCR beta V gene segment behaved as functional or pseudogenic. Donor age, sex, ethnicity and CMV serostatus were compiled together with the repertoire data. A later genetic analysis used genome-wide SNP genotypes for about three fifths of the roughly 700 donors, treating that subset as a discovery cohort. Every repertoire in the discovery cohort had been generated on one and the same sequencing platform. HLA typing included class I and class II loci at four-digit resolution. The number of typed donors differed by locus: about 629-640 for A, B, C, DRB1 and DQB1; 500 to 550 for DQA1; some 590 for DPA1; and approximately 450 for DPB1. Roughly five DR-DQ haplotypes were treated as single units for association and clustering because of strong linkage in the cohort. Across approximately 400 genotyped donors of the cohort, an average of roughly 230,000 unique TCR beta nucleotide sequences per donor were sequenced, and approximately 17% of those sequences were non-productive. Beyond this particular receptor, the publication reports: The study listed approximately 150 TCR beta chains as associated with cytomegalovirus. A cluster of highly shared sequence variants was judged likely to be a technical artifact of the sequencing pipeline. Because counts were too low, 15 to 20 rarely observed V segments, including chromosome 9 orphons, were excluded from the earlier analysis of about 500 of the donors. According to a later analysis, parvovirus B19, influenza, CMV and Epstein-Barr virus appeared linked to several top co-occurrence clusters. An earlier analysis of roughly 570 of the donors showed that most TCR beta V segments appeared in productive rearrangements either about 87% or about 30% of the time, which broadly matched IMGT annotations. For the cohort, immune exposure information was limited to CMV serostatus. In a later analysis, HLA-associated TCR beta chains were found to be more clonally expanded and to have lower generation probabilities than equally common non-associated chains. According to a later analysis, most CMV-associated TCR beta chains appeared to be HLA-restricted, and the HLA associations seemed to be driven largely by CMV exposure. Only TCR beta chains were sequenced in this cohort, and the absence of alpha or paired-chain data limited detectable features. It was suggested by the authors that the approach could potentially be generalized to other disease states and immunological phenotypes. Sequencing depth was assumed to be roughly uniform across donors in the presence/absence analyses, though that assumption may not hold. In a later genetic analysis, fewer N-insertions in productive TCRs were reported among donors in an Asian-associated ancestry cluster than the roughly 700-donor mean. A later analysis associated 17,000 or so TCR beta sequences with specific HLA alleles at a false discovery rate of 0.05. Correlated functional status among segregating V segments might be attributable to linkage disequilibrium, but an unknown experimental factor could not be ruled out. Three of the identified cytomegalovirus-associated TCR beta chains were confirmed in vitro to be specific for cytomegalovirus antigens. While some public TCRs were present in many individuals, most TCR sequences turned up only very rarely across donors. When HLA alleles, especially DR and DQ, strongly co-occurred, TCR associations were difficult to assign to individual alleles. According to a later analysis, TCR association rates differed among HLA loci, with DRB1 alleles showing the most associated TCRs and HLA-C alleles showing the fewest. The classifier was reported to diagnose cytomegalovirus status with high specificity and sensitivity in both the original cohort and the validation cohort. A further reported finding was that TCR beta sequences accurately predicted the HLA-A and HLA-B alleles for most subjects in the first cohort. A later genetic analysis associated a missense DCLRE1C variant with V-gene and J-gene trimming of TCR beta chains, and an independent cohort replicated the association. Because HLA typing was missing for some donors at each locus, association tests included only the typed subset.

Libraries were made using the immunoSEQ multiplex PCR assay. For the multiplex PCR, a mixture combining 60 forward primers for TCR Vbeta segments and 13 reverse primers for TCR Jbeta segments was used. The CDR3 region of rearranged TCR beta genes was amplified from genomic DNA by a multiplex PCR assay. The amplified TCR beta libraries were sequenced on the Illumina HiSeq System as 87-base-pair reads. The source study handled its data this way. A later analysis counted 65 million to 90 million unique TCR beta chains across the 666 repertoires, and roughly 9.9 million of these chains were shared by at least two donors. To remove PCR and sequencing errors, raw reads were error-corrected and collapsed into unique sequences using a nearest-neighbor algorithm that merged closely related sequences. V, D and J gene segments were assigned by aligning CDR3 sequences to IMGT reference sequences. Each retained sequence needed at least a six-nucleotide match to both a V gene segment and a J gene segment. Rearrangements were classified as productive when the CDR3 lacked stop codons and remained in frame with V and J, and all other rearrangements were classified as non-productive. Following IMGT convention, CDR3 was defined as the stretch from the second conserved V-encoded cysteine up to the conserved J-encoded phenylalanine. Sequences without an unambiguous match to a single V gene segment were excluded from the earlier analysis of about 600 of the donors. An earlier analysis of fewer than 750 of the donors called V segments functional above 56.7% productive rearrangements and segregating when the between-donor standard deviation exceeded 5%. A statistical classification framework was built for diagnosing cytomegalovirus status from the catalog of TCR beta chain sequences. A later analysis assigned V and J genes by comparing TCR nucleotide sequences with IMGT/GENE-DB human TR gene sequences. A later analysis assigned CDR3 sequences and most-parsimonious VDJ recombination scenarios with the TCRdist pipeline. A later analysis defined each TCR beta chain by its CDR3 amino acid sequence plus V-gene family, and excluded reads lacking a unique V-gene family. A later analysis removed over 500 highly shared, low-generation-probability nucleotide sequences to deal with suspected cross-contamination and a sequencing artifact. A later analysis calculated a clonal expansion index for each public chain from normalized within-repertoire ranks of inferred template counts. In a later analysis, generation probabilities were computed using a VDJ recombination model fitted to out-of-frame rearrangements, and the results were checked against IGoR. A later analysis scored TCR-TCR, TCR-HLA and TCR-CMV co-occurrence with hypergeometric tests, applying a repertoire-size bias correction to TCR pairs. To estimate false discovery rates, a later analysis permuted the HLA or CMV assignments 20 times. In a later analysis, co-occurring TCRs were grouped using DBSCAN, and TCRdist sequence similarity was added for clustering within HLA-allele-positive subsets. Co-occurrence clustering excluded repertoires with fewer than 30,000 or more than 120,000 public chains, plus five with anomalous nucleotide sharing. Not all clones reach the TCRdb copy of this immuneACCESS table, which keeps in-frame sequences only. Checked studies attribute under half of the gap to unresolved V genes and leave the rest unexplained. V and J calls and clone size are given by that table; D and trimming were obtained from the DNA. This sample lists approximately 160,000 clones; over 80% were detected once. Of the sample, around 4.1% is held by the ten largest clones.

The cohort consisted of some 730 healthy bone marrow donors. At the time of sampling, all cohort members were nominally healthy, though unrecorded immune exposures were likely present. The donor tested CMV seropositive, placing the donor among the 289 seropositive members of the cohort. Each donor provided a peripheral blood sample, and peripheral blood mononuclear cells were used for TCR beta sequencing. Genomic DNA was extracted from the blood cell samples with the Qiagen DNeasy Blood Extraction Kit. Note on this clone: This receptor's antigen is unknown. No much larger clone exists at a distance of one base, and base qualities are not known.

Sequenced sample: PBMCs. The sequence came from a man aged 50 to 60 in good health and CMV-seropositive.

Here is the DNA: TGTGCCAGCGCGGGGGGAAGGGGCTACGAGCAGTACTTC. It codes for CASAGGRGYEQYF. Recombination joined TRBV5-6 with TRBJ2-5; 8 middle bases align to TRBD2. The J call may be faulty, since TRBJ2-7 better matches the DNA end. Counted from cysteine to phenylalanine, this CDR3 has 13 amino acids. The kept DNA is CDR3 alone, 39 bases in frame from the first base. Taken from the germline V gene, the CDR1 and CDR2 loops are SGHDT and YYEEEE.